This entry concerns a single T cell receptor (beta chain). Clones were sequenced by immunoSEQ multiplex PCR, and TCRdb holds only the in-frame ones, with some missing. Among 300,000 to 350,000 clones listed, around 87% were seen once. Looked up from germline, CDR1 is SGHTA and CDR2 is FQGNSA. J gave up 10 bases and V 4 bases, and 9 bases lay outside the gene matches. The CDR3 has 13 residues. This specimen belongs to a study of blood T cell repertoires in COVID-19. Seattle's cohort entered during active infection and was followed longitudinally. The V and J genes are TRBV7-2 and TRBJ2-5; 7 nucleotides match TRBD2. Material for sequencing was peripheral blood. The sequence was obtained from a woman between 35 and 50 years old with COVID-19, enrolled during active disease. CDR3 sequence (DNA): TGTGCCAGCAGCTCCCGGATGGGGGGGATCCAGTACTTC. Translated, it gives CASSSRMGGIQYF.